The T cell receptor beta chain under discussion was sequenced for a study of blood T cell repertoires in COVID-19. The overall study: The United States, Italy and Spain supplied acute and convalescent COVID-19 samples.

Using immunoSEQ multiplex PCR, the repertoire was profiled, and TCRdb retains in-frame clones only, with some absent. Altogether approximately 150,000 clones are present, about 83% being singletons, with the ten largest covering around 5%. This sequence was found in a human donor in a cohort sampled during active COVID-19. The sequenced sample was peripheral blood.

CDR3 DNA sequence: TGCGCCAGCAGCCCGGACAGGGACTATGGCTACACCTTC. It yields the protein CASSPDRDYGYTF. The chain employs TRBV5-1 and TRBJ1-2; 8 nucleotides line up with TRBD1. Germline trimming cut 4 bases from V and 3 bases from J; bases unmatched to any gene: 2. This CDR3 is 13 amino acids long. Germline CDR1 and CDR2: SGHRS and YFSETQ.